The rows below give T cell receptor beta chains drawn from one sample of a study of blood T cell repertoires in COVID-19. Sequencing used immunoSEQ multiplex PCR; TCRdb keeps in-frame clones, though not all of them. This table holds about 280,000 clones, approximately 80% found once. The material sequenced was PBMCs or T cells enriched from blood (not recorded which). Receptors were obtained from a man aged 40-50 years who had been exposed to COVID-19. Both conserved end residues are part of each CDR3. The size field is filled for only some rows; it gives once, few, many or a size class.

CDR3 length: 15
clone size: .
V gene: TRBV24-1
CDR3 protein: CATGAGTSGTGELFF

CDR3 length: 16
clone size: once
V gene: TRBV7-9
CDR3 protein: CASSLGEAGGAKTQYF

CDR3 length: 12
clone size: .
V gene: TRBV6-5
CDR3 protein: CASSLYLETQYF

CDR3 length: 14
clone size: once
V gene: TRBV5-6
CDR3 protein: CASSLEVTSTEAFF

CDR3 length: 17
clone size: once
V gene: TRBV4-1
CDR3 protein: CASSQADGRLAGHEQYF

CDR3 length: 14
clone size: .
V gene: TRBV13
CDR3 protein: CASSLASGLGTQYF

CDR3 length: 13
clone size: .
V gene: TRBV2
CDR3 protein: CASSVEDYSPLHF

CDR3 length: 15
clone size: .
V gene: TRBV19
CDR3 protein: CASSSGGSYQETQYF

CDR3 length: 15
clone size: once
V gene: TRBV2
CDR3 protein: CASTTEGQGSGGYTF

CDR3 length: 16
clone size: .
V gene: TRBV9
CDR3 protein: CASSVVPLQGTGELFF

CDR3 length: 13
clone size: .
V gene: TRBV13
CDR3 protein: CASSPQGFGEAFF

CDR3 length: 16
clone size: .
V gene: TRBV2
CDR3 protein: CASSGTGAIYNSPLHF

CDR3 length: 15
clone size: .
V gene: TRBV6-5
CDR3 protein: CASSYSGTGAFEQYF

CDR3 length: 14
clone size: once
V gene: TRBV5-1
CDR3 protein: CASSLWWGRDEQFF

CDR3 length: 12
clone size: .
V gene: TRBV7-6
CDR3 protein: CASSLQGDEQFF

CDR3 length: 16
clone size: .
V gene: TRBV7-3
CDR3 protein: CASSLLPSGGNYGYTF

CDR3 length: 18
clone size: .
V gene: TRBV29-1
CDR3 protein: CSVAIKGLGSSAYNEQFF

CDR3 length: 14
clone size: .
V gene: TRBV29-1
CDR3 protein: CSVDGTSGRDEQFF

CDR3 length: 16
clone size: once
V gene: TRBV14
CDR3 protein: CASSRRTGLSTDTQYF

CDR3 length: 15
clone size: .
V gene: TRBV18
CDR3 protein: CASSQNRGVNTEAFF

CDR3 length: 17
clone size: .
V gene: TRBV21-1
CDR3 protein: CASSKGLAGGGSYEQYF

CDR3 length: 12
clone size: .
V gene: TRBV11-3
CDR3 protein: CASSLNFRWQYF

CDR3 length: 15
clone size: .
V gene: TRBV7-9
CDR3 protein: CASRATGANTGELFF

CDR3 length: 14
clone size: .
V gene: TRBV27
CDR3 protein: CASSLQREATGYTF

CDR3 length: 15
clone size: .
V gene: TRBV10-1
CDR3 protein: CASTNRATPISPLHF

CDR3 length: 13
clone size: many
V gene: TRBV12-3/TRBV12-4
CDR3 protein: CASSQQGNQPQHF

CDR3 length: 17
clone size: .
V gene: TRBV3-1/TRBV3-2
CDR3 protein: CASSPLTSGSFEETQYF

CDR3 length: 11
clone size: .
V gene: TRBV20-1
CDR3 protein: CSATGYQPQHF

CDR3 length: 16
clone size: .
V gene: TRBV19
CDR3 protein: CASSIESLAGGYEQYF

CDR3 length: 15
clone size: once
V gene: TRBV7-9
CDR3 protein: CASSLAGGIRDTQYF

CDR3 length: 14
clone size: .
V gene: TRBV7-3
CDR3 protein: CASSATGGSDTQYF

CDR3 length: 15
clone size: .
V gene: TRBV6-5
CDR3 protein: CASSESGRPTYEQYF

CDR3 length: 14
clone size: .
V gene: TRBV24-1
CDR3 protein: CATSDRGVEDTQYF

CDR3 length: 15
clone size: .
V gene: TRBV6-5
CDR3 protein: CASSYGTSGSYEQYF

CDR3 length: 14
clone size: few
V gene: TRBV10-1
CDR3 protein: CASSEGRGTDTQYF

CDR3 length: 15
clone size: .
V gene: TRBV5-4
CDR3 protein: CASSLGTGLGEKLFF

CDR3 length: 13
clone size: few
V gene: TRBV7-3
CDR3 protein: CASSSTGVDGYTF

CDR3 length: 17
clone size: .
V gene: TRBV25-1
CDR3 protein: CASSEPSSGRTYNEQFF

CDR3 length: 17
clone size: .
V gene: TRBV16
CDR3 protein: CASSQEGGVKISYEQYF

CDR3 length: 12
clone size: .
V gene: TRBV29-1
CDR3 protein: CSVGSTLNEQFF

CDR3 length: 14
clone size: .
V gene: TRBV11-2
CDR3 protein: CASSLGTRGDTQYF

CDR3 length: 15
clone size: .
V gene: TRBV30
CDR3 protein: CAWSVTGGGTDTQYF

CDR3 length: 14
clone size: .
V gene: TRBV18
CDR3 protein: CASSPPQPNEKLFF

CDR3 length: 14
clone size: .
V gene: TRBV5-4
CDR3 protein: CASSFHSGANVLTF

CDR3 length: 14
clone size: .
V gene: TRBV29-1
CDR3 protein: CSARLAGVHNEQFF

CDR3 length: 13
clone size: .
V gene: TRBV10-3
CDR3 protein: CAIRASEGETQYF

CDR3 length: 12
clone size: .
V gene: TRBV6-1
CDR3 protein: CASSEVGREQYF

CDR3 length: 14
clone size: .
V gene: TRBV7-8
CDR3 protein: CASSQQGAFNEQFF

CDR3 length: 15
clone size: few
V gene: TRBV11-2
CDR3 protein: CASRENSGSTDTQYF

CDR3 length: 19
clone size: .
V gene: TRBV4-2
CDR3 protein: CASSQGEDQTWLGNNEQFF

CDR3 length: 16
clone size: .
V gene: TRBV7-9
CDR3 protein: CASSWRAGASGSEQFF

CDR3 length: 19
clone size: .
V gene: TRBV7-8
CDR3 protein: CASSPGRSLLEGGIYGYTF

CDR3 length: 13
clone size: .
V gene: TRBV25-1
CDR3 protein: CASSAYSTGELFF

CDR3 length: 15
clone size: .
V gene: TRBV7-9
CDR3 protein: CASKNRVAGNETQYF